The present T cell receptor (beta chain) was sequenced within a study of T cells in Graves' hyperthyroidism and ophthalmopathy. The source material, RNA transcripts, was used to amplify TCR beta CDR3 regions. The TCR CDR3 first-round RT-PCR relied on the HTBI primer set. TCRdb redid the calling of the multiplex PCR reads with MiXCR, one entry per CDR3 protein. The repertoire has about 330,000 distinct CDR3 sequences, roughly 15% of them found once; the top ten carry 30% to 35%. Study-wide points: Blood held most thyroid clonotypes expanded above 0.001 frequency.

The V gene's germline CDR1 is SGHVS and CDR2 FQNEAQ. V was clipped by 4 bases and J by 6 bases, with 9 bases between them. The CDR3 extends over 12 amino acids. This clonotype showed up many times. Its specificity is unknown. This chain links TRBV7-8 with TRBJ1-2; D is unclear. This clonotype originated in a middle-aged woman with Graves' ophthalmopathy. Sequenced sample: blood. CDR3 loop: CASSSTGDGYTF. The CDR3 DNA reads TGTGCCAGCAGCTCCACCGGGGATGGCTACACCTTC.